The rows below give T cell receptor beta chains drawn from one sample of a study of blood T cells in healthy people across ages. TCRdb analysed the 5' RACE reads with MiXCR anew, one entry per CDR3 protein. Of 1,800,000 or so distinct CDR3 sequences detected, about two fifths appear once; the ten largest clones hold 23%. Sequencing used blood. The receptors shown here come from a human donor in good health. CDR3s leave out the opening cysteine and the closing phenylalanine or tryptophan. Fields, in order: V gene, CDR3 protein.

TRBV20-1,SLAHTDTQY
TRBV21-1,ASSKRTGGCNEQF
TRBV9,ASKSGGSGNTIY
TRBV29-1,SVESQTGYYNEQF
TRBV15,ATSSPRGGEQY
TRBV27,ASSLSNPDAETQY
TRBV10-3,AISEPGTEAF
TRBV10-3,AISPGQLNEKLF
TRBV12-3/TRBV12-4,ASSPSENEQF
TRBV5-1,ASSLQGTSRGYEQY
TRBV7-2,ASSLDSPSVLLYEQY
TRBV5-5,ASSLLLGGANEQF